The entry below describes one T cell receptor beta chain. Sequencing used immunoSEQ multiplex PCR; TCRdb keeps in-frame clones, though not all of them. The sample lists over 70,000 clones, approximately 90% occurring once. This sample was taken from a study of OX40 agonist ivuxolimab in advanced cancers. Background on the study: An agonistic human IgG2 monoclonal antibody against OX40 (CD134) was given.

This CDR3 has 15 amino acids. Sequenced here: CD4+ or CD8+ T cells sorted from blood, sampled in a trial of the OX40 agonist ivuxolimab. This chain links TRBV21-1 with TRBJ1-2; the D segment call TRBD1 is taken from the table without a DNA check. TRBV21-1 is labeled a pseudogene. This receptor was obtained from an adult with an advanced solid tumor such as melanoma, head and neck, liver or kidney cancer. In DNA form, the CDR3 reads TGTGCCAGCAGCAGGACAGGGTTCGAGAACTATGGCTACACCTTC. Translated: CASSRTGFENYGYTF.